This TCR beta chain was profiled in a study of shared clonotypes between healthy human individuals. Healthy HIV-negative adults with no recent acute infections or vaccinations were recruited as donors. For sorted subsets, about 200 ng DNA per replicate equaled about 31,000 T cell genomes. Some clones are missing from TCRdb's copy, which holds only in-frame ones; the method was immunoSEQ multiplex PCR. The sample contains 1.4 million to 1.5 million clones, around 95% of which appear only once. The CDR3 spans 16 residues. Looked up from germline, CDR1 is SGHTA and CDR2 is FQGNSA. Trimming stripped 1 base from V and 6 bases from J, with 17 bases between. Findings and caveats of the study: Roughly 5% of naive CD4 clonotypes were common to a few donors. Having only a few donors restricted how much genetic and exposure-history diversity was captured.

About this clone itself: As yet, its antigen is unknown.

Specimen: naive CD4+ T cells sorted from blood. Subset reported: CD45RA+ positively selected. The rearrangement links TRBV7-2 to TRBJ2-3; D perhaps matches TRBD2 (6 bases). The source of this sequence is a man younger than 40 in good health. The DNA for the CDR3 is TGTGCCAGCAGCTTAGTGGCTAGCGATGGGTTGGATACGCAGTATTTT. This gives the protein CASSLVASDGLDTQYF.